One sample yielded the 27 T cell receptor beta chains listed below, sequenced in a study of T cell responses to AZD1222 COVID-19 vaccine. Sequenced by immunoSEQ multiplex PCR; TCRdb stores in-frame clones only, minus some. The top ten hold 8% of the sample, which has 85,000 to 130,000 clones, around 91% seen once. This material consisted of peripheral blood, taken 28 days after the second AZD1222 dose. These TCRs come from an adult who received the AZD1222 COVID-19 vaccine.

The CDR3 is CASSLDGQATSGNTIYF. In DNA form, the CDR3 reads TGCGCCAGCAGCTTGGACGGACAGGCGACCTCTGGAAACACCATATATTTT. The chain carries TRBV5-1 and TRBJ1-3; 7 positions agree with TRBD1. The germline V gene has CDR1 SGHRS and CDR2 YFSETQ. This CDR3 spans 17 amino acids. With 0 bases clipped from V and 0 bases from J, the junction kept 6 bases outside the gene matches.

The rearrangement uses TRBV7-2 and TRBJ1-6; no firm D call. Germline V gene lookup returns CDR1 SGHTA and CDR2 FQGNSA. The ends were cut back, 4 bases at V and 7 bases at J, with 14 bases in the middle. This CDR3 contains 15 residues. DNA of the CDR3: TGTGCCAGCAGCTCAGCCGGGCAAGGCAATTCACCCCTCCACTTT. Amino acids: CASSSAGQGNSPLHF.

V and J are TRBV2 and TRBJ2-7; D not resolved. The CDR3 length is 13 residues. CDR1 and CDR2 (germline): SNHLY, FYNNEI. V gave up 8 bases and J gave up 0 bases, with 11 bases separating them. Here the CDR3 DNA reads TGTGCCAGCTTAGGATCGAGCTCCTACGAGCAGTACTTC. Protein product: CASLGSSSYEQYF.

V gene TRBV27 combines with J gene TRBJ1-3, with 8 bases lining up with TRBD1. Germline V gives CDR1 MNHEY, CDR2 SMNVEV (reference sequence). V shed 5 bases, J shed 1 base, and the junction held 4 bases outside the gene matches. The CDR3 is 15 amino acids. The CDR3 loop is CASSIDRGSGNTIYF. Written as DNA, the CDR3 is TGTGCCAGCAGTATAGACAGGGGTTCTGGAAACACCATATATTTT.

Only a few counts were recorded for this clone. Within the sample, other DNA sequences also encode this same CDR3. The V gene is TRBV30, the J gene TRBJ2-7; D call uncertain. V was cut by 2 bases and J by 4 bases, with 6 bases left in between. CDR3 length: 11 residues. The germline CDR1 and CDR2 sequences are GTSNPN and SVGIG (reference sequence). DNA for the CDR3: TGTGCCTGGAGTCTAACGTACGAGCAGTACTTC. Protein: CAWSLTYEQYF.

This chain links TRBV5-1 with TRBJ2-2; D gene unclear. Germline lookup yields CDR1 SGHRS and CDR2 YFSETQ. The CDR3 is 15 residues long. V lost 4 bases and J 0 bases, leaving 10 bases between the germline ends. In DNA, the CDR3 is TGCGCCAGCAGCGGAACCCCGACGAACACCGGGGAGCTGTTTTTT. This gives the protein CASSGTPTNTGELFF.

As concerns this clone: Germline and junction disagree at one end, which may indicate a read error. V gene TRBV19 combines with J gene TRBJ1-1, with 11 bases identical to TRBD1. CDR1 and CDR2 from the germline V gene are LNHDA and SQIVND (reference sequence). This CDR3 is built from 15 residues. Written as DNA, the CDR3 is TGTGCCAGTAGTCCCCGGGACAGGGGGAACGCTGAAGCTTTCTTT. Translation gives CASSPRDRGNAEAFF.

The chain has TRBV11-3 and TRBJ1-5; D perhaps matches TRBD1 (5 bases). Germline assignment: CDR1 SGHNT and CDR2 YENEEA. The V end lost 0 bases, the J end lost 1 base, and 13 bases lay between the germline ends. This CDR3 has 17 residues. The CDR3 DNA sequence: TGTGCCAGCAGCTTAGAACCTCAGGGTGGGAGCAATCAGCCCCAGCATTTT. Translating gives CASSLEPQGGSNQPQHF.

The CDR3: CASSLSVSSYNEQFF. The CDR3 nucleotides are TGTGCCAGCAGCTTGTCGGTGAGCTCCTACAATGAGCAGTTCTTC. This rearrangement joins TRBV5-6 to TRBJ2-1; D not certain. V gave up 1 base and J gave up 0 bases, with 8 bases separating them. The CDR3 sequence is 15 residues long. Germline lookup yields CDR1 SGHDT and CDR2 YYEEEE.

The chain couples TRBV2 to TRBJ1-5; D remains unclear. The CDR3 is 11 amino acids. V was shortened by 1 base and J by 10 bases, with 5 bases between the two germline ends. Germline loops: CDR1 SNHLY, CDR2 FYNNEI. The CDR3 loop reads CASSEGAPQHF. In nucleotides, the CDR3 is TGTGCCAGCAGTGAAGGGGCTCCCCAGCATTTT. The full variable domain, in which reference TRBV2 and TRBJ1-5 provide the parts outside the CDR3, is EPEVTQTPSHQVTQMGQEVILRCVPISNHLYFYWYRQILGQKVEFLVSFYNNEISEKSEIFDDQFSVERPDGSNFTLKIRSTKLEDSAMYFCASSEGAPQHFGDGTRLSIL.

This chain connects TRBV3-1 (or the pseudogene TRBV3-2) to TRBJ1-1, with D uncertain. Germline assignment: CDR1 LGHDT and CDR2 YNNKEL (reference sequence). Trimming shortened V by 4 bases and J by 2 bases, and 11 bases separated the two germline ends. This CDR3 is 14 amino acids long. For the CDR3, the DNA is TGTGCCAGCAGCCTTTCTACAATTAACACTGAAGCTTTCTTT. Protein product: CASSLSTINTEAFF.

This chain uses TRBV29-1 with TRBJ1-1; 8 bases line up with TRBD1. The CDR3 sequence is 14 residues long. Germline CDR1 and CDR2: SQVTM and ANQGSEA. After removal of 7 bases from V and 4 bases from J, the junction contained 11 bases not matched to a gene. The CDR3 loop is CSAKQGARGTEAFF. CDR3 nucleotides: TGCAGCGCAAAGCAGGGGGCCAGGGGCACTGAAGCTTTCTTT.

The J gene is TRBJ1-5, the V gene TRBV7-2; possible D gene TRBD1, 6 bases. The CDR3 is 14 residues long. In germline, CDR1 is SGHTA, CDR2 FQGNSA. V dropped 6 bases and J dropped 3 bases, with 12 bases sitting between them. The CDR3 protein is CASRKDRNNQPQHF. DNA for the CDR3: TGTGCCAGCAGGAAAGACAGGAACAATCAGCCCCAGCATTTT.

This clone was recorded only once. The V and J genes are TRBV7-2 and TRBJ2-7; D possibly uses TRBD1 or TRBD2 (5 bases each). Trimming took 1 base from V and 5 from J, leaving 21 bases between them. This CDR3 is built from 17 residues. CDR1 is SGHTA, CDR2 FQGNSA, per germline. For the CDR3, the DNA is TGTGCCAGCAGCTTAGGACGGGGCCGCGAGGGTGCGAACGAGCAGTACTTC. Protein: CASSLGRGREGANEQYF.

The V call is TRBV7-3, the J call TRBJ2-3; TRBD1 agrees at 8 bases. Germline V gene sequence: CDR1 SGHTA, CDR2 FQGTGA. The ends lost 2 bases at V and 2 bases at J; junction bases unmatched: 3. This CDR3 region has 15 residues. CDR3 sequence reads: CASSLGQGVTDTQYF. The CDR3 nucleotides read TGTGCCAGCAGCTTAGGACAGGGAGTCACAGATACGCAGTATTTT.

The rearrangement uses TRBV19 and TRBJ1-2; 9 nucleotides agree with TRBD1. Unmatched junction bases numbered 5, after V lost 5 bases and J lost 7 bases. This CDR3 has 13 residues. Germline loops: CDR1 LNHDA, CDR2 SQIVND (reference sequence). CDR3 in DNA: TGTGCCAGTAGTCACGGGACAGGGTCTGGCTACACCTTC. Its translation: CASSHGTGSGYTF. Full variable domain (outside the CDR3, taken from reference TRBV19 and TRBJ1-2): DGGITQSPKYLFRKEGQNVTLSCEQNLNHDAMYWYRQDPGQGLRLIYYSQIVNDFQKGDIAEGYSVSREKKESFPLTVTSAQKNPTAFYLCASSHGTGSGYTFGSGTRLTVV.

A word on this clone: Other nucleotide sequences from this sample produce the same CDR3. The J gene is TRBJ2-5, the V gene TRBV11-3; tentatively, D is TRBD1 (6 bases). V lost 3 bases and J 5 bases, leaving 10 bases between the germline ends. The CDR3 has 13 residues. In germline, CDR1 is SGHNT, CDR2 YENEEA. CDR3 protein: CASSFSGEETQYF. As DNA, the CDR3 is TGTGCCAGCAGCTTTTCAGGGGAGGAGACCCAGTACTTC.

The chain employs TRBV5-1 and TRBJ1-2, with a possible D match to TRBD1 (6 bases). The germline gives CDR1 SGHRS, CDR2 YFSETQ. The CDR3 extends over 14 amino acids. V was shortened by 4 bases and J by 3 bases, with 13 bases between the two germline ends. This chain's CDR3 is CASSPFGGDYGYTF. CDR3 sequence (DNA): TGCGCCAGCAGCCCCTTTGGGGGCGACTATGGCTACACCTTC.

This clone is a singleton in its sample. The rearrangement joins TRBV10-3 to TRBJ2-2; the D is unclear. This CDR3 is 12 amino acids long. CDR1 and CDR2 (germline): ENHRY, SYGVKD. Trimming left V 9 bases short and J 1 base short, with 6 bases between. CDR3 sequence reads: CAMRGNTGELFF. In DNA form, the CDR3 reads TGTGCCATGCGCGGGAACACCGGGGAGCTGTTTTTT.

This rearrangement joins TRBV27 to TRBJ2-5; 9 bases line up with TRBD2. Germline loops: CDR1 MNHEY, CDR2 SMNVEV (reference sequence). The CDR3 sequence is 14 residues long. The V gene end was trimmed by 3 bases and the J gene end by 9 bases; junction bases not matched to a gene: 8. As DNA, the CDR3 is TGTGCCAGCAGTTTCGCTAGCGGGAACCCCCCCCAGTACTTC. It yields the protein CASSFASGNPPQYF.

This clone was counted a few times. The V call is TRBV6-5, the J call TRBJ1-4; D possibly corresponds to TRBD1 (6 bases). Trimming removed 0 bases from V and 4 bases from J, with 9 bases in between. The CDR3 is 15 residues long. Looked up from germline, CDR1 is MNHEY and CDR2 is SVGAGI. CDR3 sequence (DNA): TGTGCCAGCAGTTACTCGTACAGGGATAATGAAAAACTGTTTTTT. Protein: CASSYSYRDNEKLFF.

This rearrangement joins TRBV6-2 or TRBV6-3 to TRBJ2-4; possibly TRBD1 for D (6 bases). The CDR3 consists of 15 residues. Germline loops: CDR1 MNHEY, CDR2 SVGEGT. V was trimmed by 4 bases and J by 1 base, leaving 11 bases between them. The CDR3 protein is CASSLGGTAKNIQYF. Written as DNA, the CDR3 is TGTGCCAGCAGTTTAGGGGGAACGGCCAAAAACATTCAGTACTTC.

This clone was detected only once. V and J are TRBV5-4 and TRBJ2-1, with D perhaps TRBD1 or TRBD2 (6 bases each). V lost 0 bases and J lost 6, with 16 bases in between. Germline CDR1 SGHNT, CDR2 YYREEE (reference sequence). The CDR3 is 16 residues long. CDR3 nucleotide sequence: TGTGCCAGCAGCTTGGGGGGGGCCTCTGGTTTCAATGAGCAGTTCTTC. Translated, it gives CASSLGGASGFNEQFF.

This chain joins TRBV7-9 and TRBJ1-1; D unresolved. With 9 bases removed from V and 2 bases from J, the gap between germline ends came to 13 bases. The CDR3 loop spans 13 amino acids. Per germline, CDR1 SEHNR and CDR2 FQNEAQ (reference sequence). In nucleotides, the CDR3 is TGTGCCAGTTACCGGCTAGGCAACACTGAAGCTTTCTTT. Protein product: CASYRLGNTEAFF.

This clone was seen once. This chain uses TRBV25-1 with TRBJ1-2; TRBD1 might be the D (6 bases). This CDR3 region has 13 residues. Germline CDR1 and CDR2: MGHDK and SYGVNS. The germline V and J ends were trimmed by 3 bases and 8 bases, with 13 bases remaining between them. The CDR3 is CASSDLGGRGYTF. The CDR3 DNA reads as TGTGCCAGCAGTGACCTAGGGGGGAGAGGCTACACCTTC.

V gene TRBV6-4 combines with J gene TRBJ2-7; D is undetermined. The germline V gene has CDR1 MRHNA and CDR2 SNTAGT. V lost 8 bases, J lost 6 bases, and 11 bases lay in between. The CDR3 totals 11 residues. The CDR3, as DNA: TGTGCCAGCTACCCAGTGGTCGAGCAGTACTTC. Protein sequence: CASYPVVEQYF.

The rearrangement uses TRBV14 and TRBJ1-2; D remains unclear. Germline lookup yields CDR1 SGHDN and CDR2 FVKESK. V dropped 3 bases and J dropped 8 bases, with 22 bases sitting between them. CDR3 size: 16 residues. CDR3 in amino acids: CASSHDQRGRARGYTF. As DNA, the CDR3 is TGTGCCAGCAGCCATGACCAGCGGGGAAGAGCTCGGGGCTACACCTTC.